This T cell receptor beta chain derives from a study of cytomegalovirus exposure and HLA in healthy donors. Study-wide background: Genotyping showed roughly 86% of a few hundred donors falling in the Caucasian-associated ancestry cluster. Overall study results and limits: When presence/absence was analysed, sequencing depth was taken to be roughly uniform across donors.

The study ran its PCR with 60 Vbeta and 13 Jbeta primers. Some clones are missing from TCRdb's copy, which holds only in-frame ones; the method was immunoSEQ multiplex PCR. Among roughly 100,000 clones listed, about 80% were seen once. Turning to this clone: Its antigen remains unknown.

The CDR3 sequence is 14 residues long. V trimming: 7 bases; J trimming: 6 bases; junction bases outside the gene matches: 9. Germline V gene sequence: CDR1 MDHEN, CDR2 SYDVKM. The gene calls are TRBV28 and TRBJ2-7; 10 nucleotides align to TRBD2. Sequenced input: PBMCs. The receptor's source is a man aged 25 to 40 in good health and CMV-seronegative. The CDR3 is CASNRGLAGVEQYF. The CDR3, as DNA: TGTGCCAGCAACCGCGGGCTAGCGGGAGTCGAGCAGTACTTC.